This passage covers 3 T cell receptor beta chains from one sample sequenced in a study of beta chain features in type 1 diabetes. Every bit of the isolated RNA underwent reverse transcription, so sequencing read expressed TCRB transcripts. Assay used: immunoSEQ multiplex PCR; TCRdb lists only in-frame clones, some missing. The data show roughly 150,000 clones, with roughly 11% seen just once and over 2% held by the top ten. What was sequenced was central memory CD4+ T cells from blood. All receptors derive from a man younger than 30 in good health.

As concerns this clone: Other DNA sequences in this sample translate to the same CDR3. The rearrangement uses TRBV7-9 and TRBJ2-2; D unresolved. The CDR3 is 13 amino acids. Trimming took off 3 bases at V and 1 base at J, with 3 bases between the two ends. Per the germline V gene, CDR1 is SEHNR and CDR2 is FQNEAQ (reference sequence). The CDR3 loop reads CASSFGNTGELFF. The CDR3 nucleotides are TGTGCCAGCAGCTTTGGGAACACCGGGGAGCTGTTTTTT.

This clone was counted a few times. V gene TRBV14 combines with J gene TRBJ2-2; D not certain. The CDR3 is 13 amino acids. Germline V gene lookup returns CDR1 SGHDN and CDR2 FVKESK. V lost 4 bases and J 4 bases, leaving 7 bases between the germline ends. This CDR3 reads CASSPLSTGELFF. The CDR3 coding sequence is TGTGCCAGCAGCCCCTTGAGCACCGGGGAGCTGTTTTTT.

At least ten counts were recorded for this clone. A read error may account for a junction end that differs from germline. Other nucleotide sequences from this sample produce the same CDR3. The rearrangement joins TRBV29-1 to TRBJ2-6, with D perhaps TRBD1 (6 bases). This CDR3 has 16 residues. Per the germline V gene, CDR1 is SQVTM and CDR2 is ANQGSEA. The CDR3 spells CSAEDIGGSGANVLTF. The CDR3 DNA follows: TGCAGCGCTGAAGATATAGGGGGCTCTGGGGCCAACGTCCTGACTTTC.